This record covers a single TCR beta chain. The data stem from a study of control samples from healthy donors and cancer patients. TCRdb's table, derived via immunoSEQ multiplex PCR, lists solely in-frame clones and lacks some. The sample yields 130,000 to 150,000 clones, about nine tenths seen once. The origin of this receptor is a man aged 30 to 45 in good health. The sequencing input was blood.

The CDR3 coding sequence is TGTGCCAGCAGCTTAGGGACAGCGAGCAATCAGCCCCAGCATTTT. Its protein product is CASSLGTASNQPQHF. The J gene is TRBJ1-5, the V gene TRBV7-2; possible D gene TRBD1, 6 bases. CDR3 size: 15 residues. V lost 1 base to trimming and J lost 1 base, with 8 bases between them. Germline-derived CDR1 and CDR2 are SGHTA and FQGNSA.